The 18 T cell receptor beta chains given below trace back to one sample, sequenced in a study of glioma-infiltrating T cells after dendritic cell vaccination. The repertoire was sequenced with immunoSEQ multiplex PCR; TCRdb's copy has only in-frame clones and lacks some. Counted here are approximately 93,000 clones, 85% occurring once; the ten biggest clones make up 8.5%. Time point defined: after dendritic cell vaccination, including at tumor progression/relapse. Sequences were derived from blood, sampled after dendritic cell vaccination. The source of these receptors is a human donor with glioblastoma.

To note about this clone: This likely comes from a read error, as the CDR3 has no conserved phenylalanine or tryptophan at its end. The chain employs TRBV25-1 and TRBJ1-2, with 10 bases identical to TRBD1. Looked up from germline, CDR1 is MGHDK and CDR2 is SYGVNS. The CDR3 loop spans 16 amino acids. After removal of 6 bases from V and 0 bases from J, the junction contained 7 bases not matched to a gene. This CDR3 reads CASSVTGTGANYGYTS. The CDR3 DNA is TGTGCCAGCAGCGTTACCGGGACAGGGGCTAACTATGGCTACACCTCC.

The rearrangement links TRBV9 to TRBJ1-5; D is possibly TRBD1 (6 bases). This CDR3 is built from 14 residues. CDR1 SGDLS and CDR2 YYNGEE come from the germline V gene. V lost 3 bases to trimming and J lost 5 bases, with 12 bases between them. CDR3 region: CASSATGKDQPQHF. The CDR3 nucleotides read TGTGCCAGCAGCGCCACAGGGAAGGATCAGCCCCAGCATTTT.

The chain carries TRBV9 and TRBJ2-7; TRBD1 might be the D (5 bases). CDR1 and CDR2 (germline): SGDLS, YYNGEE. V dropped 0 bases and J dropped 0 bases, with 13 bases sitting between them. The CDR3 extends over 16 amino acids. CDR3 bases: TGTGCCAGCAGCGTAGTAACAGGTCAGAGCTCCTACGAGCAGTACTTC. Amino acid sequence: CASSVVTGQSSYEQYF.

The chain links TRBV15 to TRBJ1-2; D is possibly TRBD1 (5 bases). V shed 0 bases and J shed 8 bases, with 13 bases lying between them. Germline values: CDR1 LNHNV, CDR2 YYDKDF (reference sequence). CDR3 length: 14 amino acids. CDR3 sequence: CATSRDLGREGYTF. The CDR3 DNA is TGTGCCACCAGCAGAGATCTGGGCAGGGAAGGCTACACCTTC.

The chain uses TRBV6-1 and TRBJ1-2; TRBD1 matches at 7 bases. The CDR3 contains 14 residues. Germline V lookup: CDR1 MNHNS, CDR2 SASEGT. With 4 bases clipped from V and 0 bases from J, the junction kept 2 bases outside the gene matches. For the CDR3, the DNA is TGTGCCAGCAGTGTAACAGGGGCTAACTATGGCTACACCTTC. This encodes CASSVTGANYGYTF.

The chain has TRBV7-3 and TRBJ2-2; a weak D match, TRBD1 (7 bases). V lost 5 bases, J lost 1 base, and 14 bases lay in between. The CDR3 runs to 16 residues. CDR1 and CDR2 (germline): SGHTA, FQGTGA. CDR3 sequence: CASSPGGSGNTGELFF. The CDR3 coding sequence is TGTGCCAGCAGCCCAGGGGGTAGCGGGAACACCGGGGAGCTGTTTTTT.

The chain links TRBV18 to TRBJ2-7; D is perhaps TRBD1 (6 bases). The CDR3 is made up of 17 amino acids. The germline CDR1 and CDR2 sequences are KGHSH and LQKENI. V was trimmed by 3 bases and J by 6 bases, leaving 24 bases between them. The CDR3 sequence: CASSPFRDTKVAFEQYF. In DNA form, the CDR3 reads TGTGCCAGCTCACCGTTCCGGGACACAAAAGTGGCCTTCGAGCAGTACTTC.

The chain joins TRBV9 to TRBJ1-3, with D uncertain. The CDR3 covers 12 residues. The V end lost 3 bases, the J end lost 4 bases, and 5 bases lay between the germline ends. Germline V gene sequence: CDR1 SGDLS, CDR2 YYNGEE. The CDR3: CASSAEGNTIYF. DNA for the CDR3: TGTGCCAGCAGCGCTGAGGGAAACACCATATATTTT.

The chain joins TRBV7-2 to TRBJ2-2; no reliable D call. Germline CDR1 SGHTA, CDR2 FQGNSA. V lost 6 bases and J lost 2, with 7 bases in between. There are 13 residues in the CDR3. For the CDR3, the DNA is TGTGCCAGCAGTCTCAGAAACACCGGGGAGCTGTTTTTT. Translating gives CASSLRNTGELFF.

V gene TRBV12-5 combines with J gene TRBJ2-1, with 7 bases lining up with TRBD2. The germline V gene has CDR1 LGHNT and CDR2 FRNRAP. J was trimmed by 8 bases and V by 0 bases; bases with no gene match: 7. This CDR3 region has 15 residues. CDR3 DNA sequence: TGTGCTAGTGGTTTGGTAGGCGGGGGTTGGGATGAGCAGTTCTTC. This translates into CASGLVGGGWDEQFF. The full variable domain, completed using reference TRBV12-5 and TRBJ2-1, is DARVTQTPRHKVTEMGQEVTMRCQPILGHNTVFWYRQTMMQGLELLAYFRNRAPLDDSGMPKDRFSAEMPDATLATLKIQPSEPRDSAVYFCASGLVGGGWDEQFFGPGTRLTVL.

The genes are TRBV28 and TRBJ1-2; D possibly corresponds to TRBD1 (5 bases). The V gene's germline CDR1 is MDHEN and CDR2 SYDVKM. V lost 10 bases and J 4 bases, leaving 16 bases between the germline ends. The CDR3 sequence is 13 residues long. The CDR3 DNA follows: TGTGCCATCCAACCGGGGGAGAGCTATGGCTACACCTTC. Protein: CAIQPGESYGYTF.

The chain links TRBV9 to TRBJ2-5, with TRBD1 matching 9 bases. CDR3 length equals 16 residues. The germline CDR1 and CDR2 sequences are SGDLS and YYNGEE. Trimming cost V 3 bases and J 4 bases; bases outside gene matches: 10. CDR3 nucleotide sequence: TGTGCCAGCAGCGCCGAATTGGGACAGGGTTTAGAGACCCAGTACTTC. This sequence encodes CASSAELGQGLETQYF.

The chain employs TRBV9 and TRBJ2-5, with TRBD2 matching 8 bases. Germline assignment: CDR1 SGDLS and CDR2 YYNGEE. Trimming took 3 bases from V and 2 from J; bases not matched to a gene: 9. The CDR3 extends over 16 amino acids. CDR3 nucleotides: TGTGCCAGCAGCGGGGGGGGCGGGAGGTCTCAAGAGACCCAGTACTTC. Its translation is CASSGGGGRSQETQYF.

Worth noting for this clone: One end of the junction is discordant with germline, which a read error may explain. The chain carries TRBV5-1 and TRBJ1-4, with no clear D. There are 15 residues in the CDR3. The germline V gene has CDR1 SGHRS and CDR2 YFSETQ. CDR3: CTSCRGDDDNEKLFF. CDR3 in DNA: TGCACCAGCTGTCGGGGAGACGATGATAATGAAAAACTGTTTTTT.

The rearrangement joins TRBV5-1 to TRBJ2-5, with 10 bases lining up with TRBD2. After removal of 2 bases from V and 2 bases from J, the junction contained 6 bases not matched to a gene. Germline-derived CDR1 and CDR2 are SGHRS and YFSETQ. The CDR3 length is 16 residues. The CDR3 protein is CASSLPPTSGQETQYF. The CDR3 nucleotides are TGCGCCAGCAGCTTACCACCGACTAGCGGGCAAGAGACCCAGTACTTC.

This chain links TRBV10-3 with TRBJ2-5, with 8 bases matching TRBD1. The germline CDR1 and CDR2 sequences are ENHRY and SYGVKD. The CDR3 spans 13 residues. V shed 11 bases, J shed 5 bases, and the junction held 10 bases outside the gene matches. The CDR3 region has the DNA TGTGCCGCAACGACAGGGGACCGTGAGACCCAGTACTTC. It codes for CAATTGDRETQYF.

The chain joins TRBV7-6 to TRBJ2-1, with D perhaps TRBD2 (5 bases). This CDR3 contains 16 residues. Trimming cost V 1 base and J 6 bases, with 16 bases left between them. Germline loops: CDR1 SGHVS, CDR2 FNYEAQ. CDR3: CASSLGSFRGPNEQFF. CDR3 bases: TGTGCCAGCAGCTTAGGTAGTTTTCGAGGGCCCAATGAGCAGTTCTTC. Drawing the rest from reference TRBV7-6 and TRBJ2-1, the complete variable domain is GAGVSQSPRYKVTKRGQDVALRCDPISGHVSLYWYRQALGQGPEFLTYFNYEAQQDKSGLPNDRFSAERPEGSISTLTIQRTEQRDSAMYRCASSLGSFRGPNEQFFGPGTRLTVL.

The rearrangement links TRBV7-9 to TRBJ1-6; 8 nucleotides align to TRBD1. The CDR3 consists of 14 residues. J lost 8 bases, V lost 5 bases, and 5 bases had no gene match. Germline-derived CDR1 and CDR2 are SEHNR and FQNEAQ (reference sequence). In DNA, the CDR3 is TGTGCCAGCAGCACTGGACAGGGCGATTCACCCCTCCACTTT. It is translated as CASSTGQGDSPLHF.